The source of this TCR beta chain is a study of T cell responses to AZD1222 COVID-19 vaccine (dated by TCRdb to about 2021). Broadly, across the study: A total of about 240 trial participants underwent TCR sequencing, of whom around 200 received two doses of AZD1222 and about 25 received two doses of the MenACWY control vaccine. Trial participants were enrolled into age subgroups of 18-55, 56-69 and 70-plus years, which contained 148, 28 and 57 TCR-sequenced participants, respectively. The paper as a whole reports these results and caveats: Most participants were white British and females outnumbered males, and the authors suggested that clonal diversity may have been underestimated. Because no day 14 peak-response samples were available, the repertoires could be characterized only after the peak T cell response. The whole spike protein was spanned by vaccine-associated CD4 TCRs, and dominant responses were seen in regions 160-218 and 743-854. Conclusions about previously exposed vaccinees are limited, since just five to seven AZD1222 recipients were seropositive for SARS-CoV-2 at baseline. After two AZD1222 doses, both the breadth and the depth of spike-specific TCRs were significantly higher than at day 0 and than in MenACWY recipients. Reportedly, almost half of the unique spike-specific TCRs recognized epitopes lying outside the regions that are mutated in the B.1.351 and B.1.1.7 variants. In the small 56-69-year group, the increase in depth fell short of significance, most likely because of low power.

Explained via the paper, the time point label denotes: baseline before first vaccination. The treatment or condition label here, explained by the study, means: meningococcal conjugate vaccine given as trial control. The vaccinee samples were drawn from two UK trials, COV001 and COV002, one of which was a single-blind randomized controlled phase 2/3 trial testing AZD1222 (ChAdOx1 nCoV-19) in healthy adults. For TCRbeta chain sequencing, PBMC samples from trial participants were taken at day 0 and at day 28 after the second dose. The CDR3 regions of human TCRbeta chains were subjected to immunosequencing. On the authors' methods: TCRs in the repertoires were compared against a reference library of SARS-CoV-2-specific TCRs that had been generated with the MIRA antigen-specificity platform. Breadth was defined as the fraction of unique TCRs that were SARS-CoV-2-associated. Depth was defined as the fraction of total T cells that were SARS-CoV-2-associated. Each spike-specific TCR was assigned to its reactive spike region and to a CD4 or CD8 class using the MIRA data. Log10-transformed breadth and depth values were compared by one-way ANOVA with Sidak's multiple comparisons tests. TCRdb carries this immuneACCESS record with in-frame sequences only. Its versions omit some clonotypes, under half of them owing to an unresolved V gene in the studies checked, with the rest unexplained. D and trimming come from the DNA, and the V and J calls and clone size come from that table. Counted in this sample were 150,000 to 160,000 clones; roughly 90% of them appeared once. The top ten hold 5.5% of the sample.

On this clone itself: Its antigen has not been determined. No much larger clone exists at a distance of one base, and base qualities are not known.

The sample was peripheral blood, taken on day 0 of MenACWY control vaccination. The clonotype was recovered from an adult in good health.

The nucleotides are TGTGCCAGCAGCCAAACCAGGGGGCGGTTTTCACCCCTCCACTTT. Translation gives CASSQTRGRFSPLHF. The V and J genes are TRBV14 and TRBJ1-6, with 8 bases aligning to TRBD1. The germline V gene provides CDR1 SGHDN and CDR2 FVKESK. The V end gives up 2 bases and the J end 9 bases, leaving 6 bases in the junction not matched to a gene. Counted from cysteine to phenylalanine, this CDR3 has 15 amino acids. The DNA shown is the 45-base CDR3, in frame from base 1.